Listed below are T cell receptor beta chains from one sample, sequenced in a study of blood T cells in healthy people across ages. TCRdb passed the 5' RACE reads through MiXCR, listing each CDR3 protein once. This sample has about 830,000 distinct CDR3 sequences, with 55% to 65% found just once. The sample comprised blood. The source is a man younger than 45 in good health. The CDR3 runs from the conserved cysteine through the conserved F or W. Fields, in order: V gene, D gene, J gene, clone size, CDR3 protein, CDR3 DNA. A D gene is named only where the DNA matches it firmly. Some rows have no size entry. The others give once, few or many, or a class for an expanded clone.

V: TRBV6-2/TRBV6-3
D: NA
J: TRBJ2-2
size: NA
CDR3: CASSYAQGPTGELFF
DNA: TGTGCCAGCAGTTACGCCCAGGGGCCCACCGGGGAGCTGTTTTTT

V: TRBV6-6
D: NA
J: TRBJ2-7
size: NA
CDR3: CASSYSETTDYNEQYF
DNA: TGTGCCAGCAGTTACTCGGAGACTACCGACTACAATGAGCAGTACTTC

V: TRBV9
D: NA
J: TRBJ2-4
size: NA
CDR3: CASSPWGASAKNIQYF
DNA: TGTGCCAGCAGCCCGTGGGGGGCGAGTGCCAAAAACATTCAGTACTTC

V: TRBV6-1
D: NA
J: TRBJ2-2
size: once
CDR3: CASSEYGIGVFTGELFF
DNA: TGTGCCAGCAGTGAATACGGAATAGGGGTATTCACCGGGGAGCTGTTTTTT

V: TRBV6-5
D: NA
J: TRBJ2-5
size: few
CDR3: CASSYAGEVEETQYF
DNA: TGTGCCAGCAGTTACGCAGGGGAGGTTGAGGAGACCCAGTACTTC

V: TRBV12-5
D: NA
J: TRBJ2-1
size: NA
CDR3: CASGLVGDRPYNEQFF
DNA: TGTGCTAGTGGTTTGGTAGGGGACCGACCCTACAATGAGCAGTTCTTC

V: TRBV5-1
D: NA
J: TRBJ2-3
size: NA
CDR3: CASSFRGASTDTQYF
DNA: TGCGCCAGCAGCTTCCGGGGGGCGAGCACAGATACGCAGTATTTT

V: TRBV27
D: NA
J: TRBJ1-1
size: NA
CDR3: CASSLGREGTEAFF
DNA: TGTGCCAGCAGTTTGGGCAGGGAGGGCACTGAGGCTTTCTTT

V: TRBV5-5
D: NA
J: TRBJ1-1
size: few
CDR3: CASSVRSLRGPGGLNTEAFF
DNA: TGTGCCAGCAGCGTGAGGAGCTTAAGGGGACCCGGTGGGTTAAACACTGAAGCTTTCTTT

V: TRBV11-1
D: NA
J: TRBJ2-7
size: NA
CDR3: CASSLEAGRNEQYF
DNA: TGTGCCAGCAGCTTAGAGGCAGGGCGGAACGAGCAGTACTTC

V: TRBV7-2
D: NA
J: TRBJ2-5
size: NA
CDR3: CASSSGQIEETQYF
DNA: TGTGCCAGCAGCTCCGGACAGATTGAAGAGACCCAGTACTTC

V: TRBV7-2
D: NA
J: TRBJ2-7
size: NA
CDR3: CASTQGGRERAEQYF
DNA: TGTGCCAGCACTCAAGGGGGGAGGGAACGGGCCGAGCAGTACTTC

V: TRBV3-1
D: TRBD2
J: TRBJ2-7
size: NA
CDR3: CASSQYLGLVVEQYF
DNA: TGTGCCAGCAGCCAGTACCTGGGACTAGTGGTCGAGCAGTACTTC

V: TRBV14
D: NA
J: TRBJ1-2
size: few
CDR3: CASSRTERYGYTF
DNA: TGTGCCAGCAGCCGGACAGAAAGATATGGCTACACCTTC

V: TRBV6-5
D: NA
J: TRBJ2-7
size: NA
CDR3: CASSTRGAPYYEQYF
DNA: TGTGCCAGCAGCACCCGGGGGGCCCCTTACTACGAGCAGTACTTC

V: TRBV27
D: TRBD1
J: TRBJ2-7
size: NA
CDR3: CASSAGTGFYEQYF
DNA: TGTGCCAGCAGTGCCGGGACAGGCTTTTACGAGCAGTACTTC

V: TRBV9
D: TRBD2
J: TRBJ2-1
size: NA
CDR3: CASSVTSGGGNEQFF
DNA: TGTGCCAGCAGCGTGACTAGCGGGGGTGGCAATGAGCAGTTCTTC

V: TRBV10-3
D: NA
J: TRBJ2-1
size: NA
CDR3: CAISAADEQFF
DNA: TGTGCCATCAGTGCGGCAGATGAGCAGTTCTTC

V: TRBV12-3/TRBV12-4
D: TRBD2
J: TRBJ2-1
size: NA
CDR3: CASSPPSSRGGHVYNEQFF
DNA: TGTGCCAGCAGTCCTCCCTCCTCTCGCGGGGGGCACGTGTACAATGAGCAGTTCTTC

V: TRBV27
D: NA
J: TRBJ2-7
size: NA
CDR3: CAPPGGAPSYEQYF
DNA: TGTGCCCCTCCTGGCGGGGCTCCCTCCTACGAGCAGTACTTC

V: TRBV12-3/TRBV12-4
D: NA
J: TRBJ1-2
size: NA
CDR3: CASSTPSRANYGYTF
DNA: TGTGCCAGCAGCACGCCATCTCGGGCTAACTATGGCTACACCTTC

V: TRBV25-1
D: NA
J: TRBJ1-5
size: NA
CDR3: CASSRSVDQPQHF
DNA: TGTGCCAGCAGTCGGAGTGTGGATCAGCCCCAGCATTTT

V: TRBV30
D: NA
J: TRBJ2-3
size: NA
CDR3: CAWSYTGRISTDTQYF
DNA: TGTGCCTGGAGTTATACCGGACGGATTAGCACAGATACGCAGTATTTT

V: TRBV2
D: NA
J: TRBJ2-1
size: NA
CDR3: CAGTAAYNEQFF
DNA: TGTGCTGGGACGGCGGCCTACAATGAGCAGTTCTTC

V: TRBV27
D: NA
J: TRBJ1-2
size: NA
CDR3: CDSSCGRGRGYTF
DNA: TGTGACAGCAGTTGCGGACGAGGTCGGGGCTACACCTTC

V: TRBV20-1
D: NA
J: TRBJ2-5
size: few
CDR3: CSARPFGPIETQYF
DNA: TGCAGTGCTAGACCCTTTGGACCGATAGAGACCCAGTACTTC